This TCR beta chain stems from a study of T cells after yellow fever vaccination. General study points: The bulk population could contribute abundant contaminating clonotypes to FACS-sorted repertoires. Researchers report a weaker secondary response that nonetheless peaked faster, day 5 versus 15.

The study made its TCR cDNA through 5'RACE template switching. That step introduced a universal primer site along with UMIs. MiXCR was run by TCRdb on the 5' RACE reads, yielding one entry per CDR3 protein. The table has 620,000 or so distinct CDR3 sequences, about a sixth seen once. As to this clonotype: Its specificity is not known.

CDR1 and CDR2 (germline): LGHDT, YNNKEL (reference sequence). CDR3 size: 15 residues. V was shortened by 0 bases and J by 7 bases, with 13 bases between the two germline ends. Sequenced here: PBMCs, sampled roughly 5 days after the first yellow fever vaccination. The chain has TRBV3-1 and TRBJ1-5, with D maybe TRBD1 (5 bases). The receptor was derived from a man aged 18 to 30 who received the YFV17D yellow fever vaccine. The chain's CDR3 is CASSQDLYRDQPQHF. The CDR3 nucleotides read TGTGCCAGCAGCCAAGACTTATATAGGGACCAGCCCCAGCATTTT.